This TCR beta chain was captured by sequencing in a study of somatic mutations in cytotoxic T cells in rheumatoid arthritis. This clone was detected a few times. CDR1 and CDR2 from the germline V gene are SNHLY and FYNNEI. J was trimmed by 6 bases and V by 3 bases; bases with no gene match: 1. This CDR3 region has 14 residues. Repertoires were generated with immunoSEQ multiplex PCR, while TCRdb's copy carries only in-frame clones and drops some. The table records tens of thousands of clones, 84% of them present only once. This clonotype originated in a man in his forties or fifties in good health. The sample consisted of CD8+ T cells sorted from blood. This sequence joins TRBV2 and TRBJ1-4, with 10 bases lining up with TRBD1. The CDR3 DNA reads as TGTGCCAGCAGTGAGACAGGGGGCCATGAAAAACTGTTTTTT. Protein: CASSETGGHEKLFF.